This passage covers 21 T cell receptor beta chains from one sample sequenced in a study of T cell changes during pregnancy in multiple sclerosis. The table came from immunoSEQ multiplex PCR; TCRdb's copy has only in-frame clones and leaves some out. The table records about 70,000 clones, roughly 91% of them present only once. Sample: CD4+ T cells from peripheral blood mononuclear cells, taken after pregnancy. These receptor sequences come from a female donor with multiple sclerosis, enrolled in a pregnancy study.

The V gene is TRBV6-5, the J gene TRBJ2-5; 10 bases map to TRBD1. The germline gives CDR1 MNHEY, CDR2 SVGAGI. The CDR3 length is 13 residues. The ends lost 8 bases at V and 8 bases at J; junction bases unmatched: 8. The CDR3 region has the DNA TGTGCCAGCCGCAGGACAGGGGGGAATACCCAGTACTTC. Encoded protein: CASRRTGGNTQYF.

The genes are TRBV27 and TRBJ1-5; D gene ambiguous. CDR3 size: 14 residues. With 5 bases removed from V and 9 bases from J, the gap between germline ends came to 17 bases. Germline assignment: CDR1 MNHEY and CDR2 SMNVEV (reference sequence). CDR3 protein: CASSLAAGAGPQHF. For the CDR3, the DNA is TGTGCCAGCAGTCTAGCAGCGGGCGCCGGGCCCCAGCATTTT.

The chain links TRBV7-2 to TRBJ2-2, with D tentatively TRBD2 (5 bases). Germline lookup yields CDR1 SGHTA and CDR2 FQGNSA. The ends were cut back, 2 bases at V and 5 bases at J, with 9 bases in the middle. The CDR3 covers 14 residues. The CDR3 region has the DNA TGTGCCAGCAGCTTAATGGAGGTAACCGGGGAGCTGTTTTTT. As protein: CASSLMEVTGELFF.

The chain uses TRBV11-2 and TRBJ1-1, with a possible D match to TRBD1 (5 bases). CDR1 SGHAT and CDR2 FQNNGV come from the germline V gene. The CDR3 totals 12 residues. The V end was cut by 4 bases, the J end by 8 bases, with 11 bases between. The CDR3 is CASSWPGGEAFF. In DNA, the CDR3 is TGTGCCAGCAGCTGGCCGGGGGGGGAAGCTTTCTTT.

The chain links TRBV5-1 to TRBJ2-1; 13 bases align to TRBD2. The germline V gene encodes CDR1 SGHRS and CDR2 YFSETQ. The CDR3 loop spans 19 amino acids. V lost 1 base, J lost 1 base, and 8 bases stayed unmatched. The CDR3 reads CASSLRGLAGEGSYNEQFF. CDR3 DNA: TGCGCCAGCAGCTTGCGCGGACTAGCGGGAGAAGGGTCCTACAATGAGCAGTTCTTC.

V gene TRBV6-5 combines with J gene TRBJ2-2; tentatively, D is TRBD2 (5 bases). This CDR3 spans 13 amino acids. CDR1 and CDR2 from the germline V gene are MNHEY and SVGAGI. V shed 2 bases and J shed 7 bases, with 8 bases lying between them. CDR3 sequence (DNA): TGTGCCAGCAGTTACGAGGGTAACGGGGAGCTGTTTTTT. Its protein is CASSYEGNGELFF.

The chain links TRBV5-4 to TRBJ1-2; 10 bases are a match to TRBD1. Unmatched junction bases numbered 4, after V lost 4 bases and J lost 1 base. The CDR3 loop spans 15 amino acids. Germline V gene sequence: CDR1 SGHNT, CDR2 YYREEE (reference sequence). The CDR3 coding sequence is TGTGCCAGCAGCATCGGACAGGGGGGTAACTATGGCTACACCTTC. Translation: CASSIGQGGNYGYTF.

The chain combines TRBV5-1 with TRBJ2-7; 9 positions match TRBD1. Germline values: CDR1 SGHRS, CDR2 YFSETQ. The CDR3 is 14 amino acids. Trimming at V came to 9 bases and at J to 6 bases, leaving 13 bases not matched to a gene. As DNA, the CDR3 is TGCGCCACCCAAGTAGGGGACAGGGTCGGCGAGCAGTACTTC. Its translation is CATQVGDRVGEQYF.

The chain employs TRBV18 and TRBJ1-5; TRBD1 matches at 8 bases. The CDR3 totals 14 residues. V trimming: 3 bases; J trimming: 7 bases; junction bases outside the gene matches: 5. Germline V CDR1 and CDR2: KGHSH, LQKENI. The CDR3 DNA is TGTGCCAGCTCACCGGACAGGGTCGGACAGCCCCAGCATTTT. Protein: CASSPDRVGQPQHF.

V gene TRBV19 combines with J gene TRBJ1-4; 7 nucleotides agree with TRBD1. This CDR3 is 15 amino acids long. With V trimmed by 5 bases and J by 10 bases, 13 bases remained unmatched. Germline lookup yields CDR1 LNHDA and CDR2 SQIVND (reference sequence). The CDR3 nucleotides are TGTGCCAGTAGTCTGGGGACAGCCGGATTTGGAAAACTGTTTTTT. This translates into CASSLGTAGFGKLFF.

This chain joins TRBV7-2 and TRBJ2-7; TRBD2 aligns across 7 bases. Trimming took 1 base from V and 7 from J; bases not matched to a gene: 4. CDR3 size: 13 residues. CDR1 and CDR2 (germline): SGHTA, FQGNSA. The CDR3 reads CASSLVASGEQYF. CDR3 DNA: TGTGCCAGCAGCTTAGTGGCTAGCGGTGAGCAGTACTTC. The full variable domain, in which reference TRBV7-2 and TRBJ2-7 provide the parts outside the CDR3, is GAGVSQSPSNKVTEKGKDVELRCDPISGHTALYWYRQSLGQGLEFLIYFQGNSAPDKSGLPSDRFSAERTGGSVSTLTIQRTQQEDSAVYLCASSLVASGEQYFGPGTRLTVT.

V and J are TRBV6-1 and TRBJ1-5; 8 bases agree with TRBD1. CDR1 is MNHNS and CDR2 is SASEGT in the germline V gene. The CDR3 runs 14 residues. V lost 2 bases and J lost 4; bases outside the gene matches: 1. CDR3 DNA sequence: TGTGCCAGCAGTGAAACAGGGGGTAATCAGCCCCAGCATTTT. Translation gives CASSETGGNQPQHF.

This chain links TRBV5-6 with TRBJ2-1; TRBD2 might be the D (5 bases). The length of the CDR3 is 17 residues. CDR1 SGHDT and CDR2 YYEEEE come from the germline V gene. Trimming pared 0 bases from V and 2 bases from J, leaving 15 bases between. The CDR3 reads CASSLGELRLTYNEQFF. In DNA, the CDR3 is TGTGCCAGCAGCTTGGGGGAGCTACGTCTAACCTACAATGAGCAGTTCTTC.

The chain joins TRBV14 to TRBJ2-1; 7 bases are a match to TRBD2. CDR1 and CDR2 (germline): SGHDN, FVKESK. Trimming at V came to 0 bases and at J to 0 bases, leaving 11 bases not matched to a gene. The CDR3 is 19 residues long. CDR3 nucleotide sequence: TGTGCCAGCAGCCAAGATGCCCCCGGCGGGGGTAGCTCCTACAATGAGCAGTTCTTC. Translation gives CASSQDAPGGGSSYNEQFF.

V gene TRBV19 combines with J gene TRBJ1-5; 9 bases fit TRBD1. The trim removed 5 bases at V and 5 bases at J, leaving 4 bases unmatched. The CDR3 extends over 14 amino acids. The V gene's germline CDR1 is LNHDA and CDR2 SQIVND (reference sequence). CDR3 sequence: CASSSTGGYQPQHF. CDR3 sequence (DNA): TGTGCCAGTAGTTCCACAGGGGGCTATCAGCCCCAGCATTTT.

DNA for the CDR3: TGCGCCAGCAGCTTTGCGGGCTCCTACGAGCAGTACTTC. Translated: CASSFAGSYEQYF. V is TRBV5-1 and J is TRBJ2-7, with D perhaps TRBD2 (5 bases). Germline CDR1 is SGHRS and CDR2 is YFSETQ. Between the trimmed V and J ends, which lost 2 bases and 0 bases, there was a span of 6 bases. This CDR3 has 13 amino acids.

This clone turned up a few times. The DNA for the CDR3 is TGTGCCAGCTCACCACCGGCAGGCCTCACTGAAGCTTTCTTT. It translates to CASSPPAGLTEAFF. The V gene is TRBV18, the J gene TRBJ1-1; D is ambiguous. The germline CDR1 and CDR2 sequences are KGHSH and LQKENI. The CDR3 extends over 14 amino acids. Trimming stripped 0 bases from V and 4 bases from J, with 9 bases between.

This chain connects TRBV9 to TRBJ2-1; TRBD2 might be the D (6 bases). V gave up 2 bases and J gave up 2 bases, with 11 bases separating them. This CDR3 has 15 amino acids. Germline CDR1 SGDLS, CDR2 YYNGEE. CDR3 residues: CASSVTGVTYNEQFF. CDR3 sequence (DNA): TGTGCCAGCAGCGTCACGGGAGTTACCTACAATGAGCAGTTCTTC.

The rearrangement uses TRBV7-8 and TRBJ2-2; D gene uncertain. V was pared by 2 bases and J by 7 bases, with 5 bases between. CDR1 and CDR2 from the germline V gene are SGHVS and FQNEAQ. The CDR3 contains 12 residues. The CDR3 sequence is CASSLNFGELFF. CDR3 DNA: TGTGCCAGCAGCTTAAACTTCGGGGAGCTGTTTTTT.

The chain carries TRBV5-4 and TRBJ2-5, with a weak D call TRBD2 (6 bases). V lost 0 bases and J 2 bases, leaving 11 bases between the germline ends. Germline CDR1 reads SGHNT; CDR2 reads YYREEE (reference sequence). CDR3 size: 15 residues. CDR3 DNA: TGTGCCAGCAGCTTGGACAGGAGGGTACAAGAGACCCAGTACTTC. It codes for CASSLDRRVQETQYF.

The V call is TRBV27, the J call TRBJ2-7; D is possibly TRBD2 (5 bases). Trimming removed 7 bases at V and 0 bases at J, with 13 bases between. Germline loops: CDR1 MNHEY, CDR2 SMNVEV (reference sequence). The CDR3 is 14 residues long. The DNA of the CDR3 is TGTGCCAGCAAGGGTAGCGCCCTCTCCTACGAGCAGTACTTC. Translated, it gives CASKGSALSYEQYF.